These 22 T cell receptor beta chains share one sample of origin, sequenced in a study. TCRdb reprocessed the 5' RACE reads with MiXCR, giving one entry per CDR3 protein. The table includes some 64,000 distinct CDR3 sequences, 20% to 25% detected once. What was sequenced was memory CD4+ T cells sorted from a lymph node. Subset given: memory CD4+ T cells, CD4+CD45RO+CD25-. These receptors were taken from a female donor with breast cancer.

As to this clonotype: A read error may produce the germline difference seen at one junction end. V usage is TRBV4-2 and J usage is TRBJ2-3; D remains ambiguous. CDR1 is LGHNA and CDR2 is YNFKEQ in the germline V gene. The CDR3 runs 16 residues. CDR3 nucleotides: TGCGCCAGCAGCCCGAACGCGCCTACTAGCACAGATACGCAGTATTTT. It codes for CASSPNAPTSTDTQYF.

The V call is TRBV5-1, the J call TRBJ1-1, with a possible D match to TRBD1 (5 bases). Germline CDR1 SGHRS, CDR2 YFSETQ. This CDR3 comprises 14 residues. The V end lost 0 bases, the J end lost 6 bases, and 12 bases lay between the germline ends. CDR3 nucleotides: TGCGCCAGCAGCTTGGATCAGGGTAGGGCTGAAGCTTTCTTT. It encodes CASSLDQGRAEAFF.

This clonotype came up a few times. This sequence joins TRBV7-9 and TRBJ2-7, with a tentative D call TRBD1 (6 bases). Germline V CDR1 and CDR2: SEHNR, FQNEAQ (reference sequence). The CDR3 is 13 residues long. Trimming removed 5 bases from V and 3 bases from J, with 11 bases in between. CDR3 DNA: TGTGCCAGCAGCCGAGAGGGGGACTACGAGCAGTACTTC. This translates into CASSREGDYEQYF.

The CDR3 reads CASSQTVTAEKLFF. The DNA of the CDR3 is TGTGCCAGCAGCCAGACAGTGACTGCTGAAAAACTGTTTTTT. The chain employs TRBV3-1 and TRBJ1-4, with a possible D match to TRBD1 (5 bases). V gave up 3 bases and J gave up 7 bases, with 12 bases separating them. The germline CDR1 and CDR2 sequences are LGHDT and YNNKEL (reference sequence). CDR3 length equals 14 residues.

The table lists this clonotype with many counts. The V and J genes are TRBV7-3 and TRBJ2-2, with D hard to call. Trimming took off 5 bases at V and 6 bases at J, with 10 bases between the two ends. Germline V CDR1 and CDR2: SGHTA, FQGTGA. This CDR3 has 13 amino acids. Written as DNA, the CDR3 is TGTGCCAGCAGCCGTTCGGCCCCCGGGGAGCTGTTTTTT. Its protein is CASSRSAPGELFF.

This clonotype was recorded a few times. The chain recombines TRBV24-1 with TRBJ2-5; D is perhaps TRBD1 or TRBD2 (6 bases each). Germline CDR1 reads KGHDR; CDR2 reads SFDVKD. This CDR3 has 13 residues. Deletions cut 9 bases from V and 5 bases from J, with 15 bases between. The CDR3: CATGDGGEETQYF. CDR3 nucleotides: TGTGCCACCGGGGACGGGGGCGAGGAGACCCAGTACTTC.

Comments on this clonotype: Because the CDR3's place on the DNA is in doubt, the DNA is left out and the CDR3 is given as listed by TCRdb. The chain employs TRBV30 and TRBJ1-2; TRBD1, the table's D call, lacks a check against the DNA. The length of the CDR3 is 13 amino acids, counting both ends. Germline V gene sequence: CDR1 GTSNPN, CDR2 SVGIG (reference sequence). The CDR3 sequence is CACPTGSAYGCTF.

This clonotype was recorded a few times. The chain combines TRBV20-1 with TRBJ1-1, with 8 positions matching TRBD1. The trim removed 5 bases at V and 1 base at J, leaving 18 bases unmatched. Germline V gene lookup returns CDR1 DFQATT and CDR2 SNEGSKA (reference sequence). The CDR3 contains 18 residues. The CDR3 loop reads CSAASMRTGNIGNTEAFF. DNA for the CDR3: TGCAGTGCTGCGTCGATGAGGACAGGGAATATTGGGAACACTGAAGCTTTCTTT.

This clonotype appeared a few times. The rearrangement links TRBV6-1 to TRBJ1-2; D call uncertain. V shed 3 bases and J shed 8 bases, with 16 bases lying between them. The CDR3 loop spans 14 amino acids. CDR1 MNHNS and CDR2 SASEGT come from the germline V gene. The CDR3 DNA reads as TGTGCCAGCAGTGATGATTCCTATGTCGAGGGCTACACCTTC. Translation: CASSDDSYVEGYTF.

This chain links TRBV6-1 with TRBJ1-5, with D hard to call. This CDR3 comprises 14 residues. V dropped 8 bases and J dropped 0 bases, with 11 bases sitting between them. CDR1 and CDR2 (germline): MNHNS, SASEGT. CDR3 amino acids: CASGLFNSNQPQHF. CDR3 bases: TGTGCCAGCGGACTTTTTAATAGCAATCAGCCCCAGCATTTT.

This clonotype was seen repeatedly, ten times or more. The CDR3, as DNA: TGTGCCAGCAGCCGGACTAGCGGGAGGTACCAAGAGACCCAGTACTTC. This codes for CASSRTSGRYQETQYF. This rearrangement joins TRBV7-2 to TRBJ2-5; 14 bases map to TRBD2. The CDR3 length is 16 residues. The J segment lost 0 bases and the V segment lost 5 bases, leaving 2 bases of the junction unmatched. CDR1 and CDR2 (germline): SGHTA, FQGNSA.

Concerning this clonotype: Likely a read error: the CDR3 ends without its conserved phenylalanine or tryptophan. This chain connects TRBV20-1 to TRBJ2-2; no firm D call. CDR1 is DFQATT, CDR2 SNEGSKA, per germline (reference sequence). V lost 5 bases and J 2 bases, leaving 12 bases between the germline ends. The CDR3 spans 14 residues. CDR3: CSARNPHNTGELFL. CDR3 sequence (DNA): TGCAGTGCTCGAAATCCACACAACACCGGGGAGCTGTTTCTT.

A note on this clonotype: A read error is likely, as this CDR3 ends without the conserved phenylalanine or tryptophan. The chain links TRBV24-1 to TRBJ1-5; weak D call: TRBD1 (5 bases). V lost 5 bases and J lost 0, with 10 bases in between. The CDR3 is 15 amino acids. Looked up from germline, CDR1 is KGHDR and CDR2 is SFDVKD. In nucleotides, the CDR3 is TGTGCCACCAGTGTACGGGGGGGTAGCAATCAGCCCCAGCATTCT. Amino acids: CATSVRGGSNQPQHS.

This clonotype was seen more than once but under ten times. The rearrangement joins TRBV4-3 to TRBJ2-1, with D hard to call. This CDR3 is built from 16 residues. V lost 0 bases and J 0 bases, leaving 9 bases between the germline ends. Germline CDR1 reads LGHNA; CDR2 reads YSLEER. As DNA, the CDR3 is TGCGCCAGCAGCCAAGATCGTCCAAGCTCCTACAATGAGCAGTTCTTC. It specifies CASSQDRPSSYNEQFF.

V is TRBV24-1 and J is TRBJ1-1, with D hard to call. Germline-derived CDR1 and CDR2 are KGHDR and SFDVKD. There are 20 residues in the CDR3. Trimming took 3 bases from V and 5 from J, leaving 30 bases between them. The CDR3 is CATSDLPAPLRRSWGTEAFF. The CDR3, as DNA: TGTGCCACCAGTGATCTCCCCGCTCCCCTCCGACGCTCGTGGGGTACTGAAGCTTTCTTT.

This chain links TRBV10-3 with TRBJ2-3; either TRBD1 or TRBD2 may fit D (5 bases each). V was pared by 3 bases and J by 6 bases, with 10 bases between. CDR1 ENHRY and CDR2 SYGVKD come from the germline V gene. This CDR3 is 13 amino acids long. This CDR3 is CAISDARGDTQYF. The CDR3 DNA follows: TGTGCCATCAGTGATGCCCGGGGCGATACGCAGTATTTT.

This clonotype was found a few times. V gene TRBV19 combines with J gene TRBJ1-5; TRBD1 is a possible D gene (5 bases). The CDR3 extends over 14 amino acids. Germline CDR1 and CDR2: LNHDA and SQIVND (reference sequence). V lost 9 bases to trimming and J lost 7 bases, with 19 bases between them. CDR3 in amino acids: CASAKPQGAQPQHF. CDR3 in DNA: TGTGCCAGCGCAAAACCCCAGGGCGCCCAGCCCCAGCATTTT.

CDR3 DNA: TGTGCCAGCAGCTTCGGGGAGACCGGGGAGCTGTTTTTT. Translation gives CASSFGETGELFF. This chain links TRBV7-9 with TRBJ2-2; possible D gene TRBD2, 5 bases. V lost 3 bases and J 5 bases, leaving 7 bases between the germline ends. The CDR3 contains 13 residues. Germline V gene data show CDR1 as SEHNR and CDR2 as FQNEAQ (reference sequence).

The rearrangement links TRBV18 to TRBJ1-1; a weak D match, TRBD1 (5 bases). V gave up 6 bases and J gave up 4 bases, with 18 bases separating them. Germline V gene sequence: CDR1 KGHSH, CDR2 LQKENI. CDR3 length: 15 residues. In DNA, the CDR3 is TGTGCCAGCTCCCCGACCGGTTCTAGGGGCACTGAAGCTTTCTTT. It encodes CASSPTGSRGTEAFF.

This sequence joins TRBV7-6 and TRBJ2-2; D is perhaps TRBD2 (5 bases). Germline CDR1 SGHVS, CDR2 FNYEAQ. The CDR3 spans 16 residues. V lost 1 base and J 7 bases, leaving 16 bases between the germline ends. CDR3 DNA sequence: TGTGCCAGCAGCTTAGGCTTGCGGGTTTCGGGCGGGGAGCTGTTTTTT. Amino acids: CASSLGLRVSGGELFF.

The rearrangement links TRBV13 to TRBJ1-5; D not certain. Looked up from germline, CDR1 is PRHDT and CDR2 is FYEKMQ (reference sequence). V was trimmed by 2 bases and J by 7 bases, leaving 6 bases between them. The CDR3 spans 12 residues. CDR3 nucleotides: TGTGCCAGCAGCTTAATGGGCCAGCCCCAGCATTTT. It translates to CASSLMGQPQHF.

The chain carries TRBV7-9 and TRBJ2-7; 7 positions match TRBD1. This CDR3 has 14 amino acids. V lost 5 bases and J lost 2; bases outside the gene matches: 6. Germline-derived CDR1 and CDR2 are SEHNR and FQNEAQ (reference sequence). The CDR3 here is CASSPGTEAYEQYF. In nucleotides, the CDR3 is TGTGCCAGCAGCCCCGGGACAGAAGCCTACGAGCAGTACTTC.